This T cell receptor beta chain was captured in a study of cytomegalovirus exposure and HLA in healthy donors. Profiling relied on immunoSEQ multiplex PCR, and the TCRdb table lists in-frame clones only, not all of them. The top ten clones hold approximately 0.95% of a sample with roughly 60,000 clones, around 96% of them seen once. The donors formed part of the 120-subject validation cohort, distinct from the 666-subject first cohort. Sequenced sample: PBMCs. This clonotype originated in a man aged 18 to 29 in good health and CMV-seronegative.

The CDR3 spells CASRGSGNTIYF. CDR3 in DNA: TGTGCCAGCAGGGGGAGCGGAAACACCATATATTTT. This chain connects TRBV2 to TRBJ1-3, with D uncertain. Per the germline V gene, CDR1 is SNHLY and CDR2 is FYNNEI. This CDR3 contains 12 residues. Deletions cut 6 bases from V and 4 bases from J, with 7 bases between.